The subject of this entry is one T cell receptor (beta chain). Antigen specificity is unknown. Both 60 Vbeta primers and 13 Jbeta primers went into the PCR. TCRdb keeps only in-frame clones here, not all; method: immunoSEQ multiplex PCR. In total, the table holds some 76,000 clones. This CDR3 has 14 amino acids. In germline, CDR1 is WNHNN, CDR2 SYGVQD (reference sequence). V was trimmed by 2 bases and J by 3 bases, leaving 8 bases between them. The data were obtained in a study of cytomegalovirus exposure and HLA in healthy donors. Study findings and constraints: TCR beta V- and J-gene trimming, according to a later analysis, was linked to a missense DCLRE1C variant.

While unrecorded immune exposures were likely, the donors were nominally healthy when sampled. Source material: PBMCs. The V gene is TRBV10-1, the J gene TRBJ2-1; the D gene is possibly TRBD2 (5 bases). This clonotype was sampled from a man aged 40-49 years in good health and CMV-seronegative. CDR3 sequence: CASSEHGDYNEQFF. The CDR3 nucleotides are TGCGCCAGCAGTGAGCACGGGGACTACAATGAGCAGTTCTTC.